This T cell receptor beta chain is from a study of cytomegalovirus exposure and HLA in healthy donors. General study findings and limits: Later work associated fewer than 20,000 TCR beta sequences with HLA alleles at 0.05 false discovery rate. V- and J-gene trimming of TCR beta was linked (in a later analysis) to a missense DCLRE1C variant. Later analysis placed DRB1 highest and HLA-C lowest in TCR association rates, which differed by HLA locus. An analysis done earlier found most TCR beta V segments productive about 87% or about 30% of the time.

The primer mix had 60 Vbeta and 13 Jbeta primers. The table came from immunoSEQ multiplex PCR; TCRdb's copy has only in-frame clones and leaves some out. The data hold some 20,000 clones, with about 80% observed a single time. The V segment lost 4 bases and the J segment 2 bases; nucleotides outside the gene matches: 11. The CDR3 contains 18 residues. As for this clone: The antigen is not known.

The V gene is TRBV5-3, the J gene TRBJ2-3; 12 bases match TRBD1. TRBV5-3 is an ORF, and what it does is uncertain. This sequence was found in a human donor in good health. Sequenced sample: PBMCs. CDR3 protein: CARSLRDRGPLSTDTQYF. The CDR3 nucleotides are TGTGCCAGAAGCCTCCGGGACAGGGGGCCCCTTTCCACAGATACGCAGTATTTT.